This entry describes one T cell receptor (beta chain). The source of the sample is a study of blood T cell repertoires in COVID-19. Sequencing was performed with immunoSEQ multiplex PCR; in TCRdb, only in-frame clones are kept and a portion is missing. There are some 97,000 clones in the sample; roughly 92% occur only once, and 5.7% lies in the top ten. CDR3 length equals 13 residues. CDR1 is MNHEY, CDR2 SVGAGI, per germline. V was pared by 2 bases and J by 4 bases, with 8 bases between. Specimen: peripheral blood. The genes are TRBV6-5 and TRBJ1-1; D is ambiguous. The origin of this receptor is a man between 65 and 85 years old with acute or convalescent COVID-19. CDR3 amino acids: CASSYNPGTEAFF. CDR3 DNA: TGTGCCAGCAGTTACAATCCGGGCACTGAAGCTTTCTTT.